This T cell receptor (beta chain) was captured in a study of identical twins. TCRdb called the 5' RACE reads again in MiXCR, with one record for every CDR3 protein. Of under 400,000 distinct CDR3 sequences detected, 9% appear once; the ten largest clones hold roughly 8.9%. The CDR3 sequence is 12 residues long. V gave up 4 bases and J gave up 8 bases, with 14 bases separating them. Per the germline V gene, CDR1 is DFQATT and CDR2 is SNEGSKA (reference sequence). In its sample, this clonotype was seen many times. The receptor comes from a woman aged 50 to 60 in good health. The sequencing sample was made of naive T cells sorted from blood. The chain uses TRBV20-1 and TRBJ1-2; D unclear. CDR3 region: CSAIGGVSGYTF. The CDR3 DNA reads TGCAGTGCTATCGGAGGCGTGTCGGGCTACACCTTC.